A single sample gave rise to the 23 T cell receptor beta chains below, sequenced in a study of identical twins. TCRdb ran MiXCR on the 5' RACE reads and lists one entry per CDR3 protein. The sample has some 900,000 distinct CDR3 sequences, approximately 13% seen once. These same data were also listed under a study on yellow fever vaccine responses in identical twins.

Sequencing was done on a sample of PBMCs. Source of these receptors: a young woman in good health.

This clonotype was seen at least ten times. The chain joins TRBV29-1 to TRBJ2-1; 9 nucleotides match TRBD1. Trimming removed 6 bases from V and 8 bases from J; junction bases left unmatched: 11. The CDR3 is 14 amino acids. Germline V gives CDR1 SQVTM, CDR2 ANQGSEA. CDR3 bases: TGCAGCGTAGCTCCGGGACAGGGTTCCGATGAGCAGTTCTTC. Protein product: CSVAPGQGSDEQFF.

This clonotype has a count of ten or more. V and J are TRBV9 and TRBJ2-2; 11 bases are shared with TRBD2. The CDR3 has 15 residues. Trimming cost V 3 bases and J 3 bases; bases outside gene matches: 1. CDR1 and CDR2 from the germline V gene are SGDLS and YYNGEE. CDR3 bases: TGTGCCAGCAGCGATAGCGGGAGGGACACCGGGGAGCTGTTTTTT. Residues: CASSDSGRDTGELFF. The full variable domain, with the rest looked up from reference TRBV9 and TRBJ2-2, is DSGVTQTPKHLITATGQRVTLRCSPRSGDLSVYWYQQSLDQGLQFLIQYYNGEERAKGNILERFSAQQFPDLHSELNLSSLELGDSALYFCASSDSGRDTGELFFGEGSRLTVL.

This clonotype came up many times. CDR3 region: CASSWTGLDTGELFF. The CDR3 nucleotides are TGCGCCAGCAGCTGGACAGGGTTGGACACCGGGGAGCTGTTTTTT. The rearrangement uses TRBV5-1 and TRBJ2-2; TRBD1 matches at 8 bases. J was trimmed by 3 bases and V by 3 bases; bases with no gene match: 4. Germline CDR1 is SGHRS and CDR2 is YFSETQ. The CDR3 runs to 15 residues.

This sequence joins TRBV21-1 and TRBJ2-1; TRBD2 is the table's D call and was not checked against the DNA. TRBV21-1 is shown as a pseudogene. This CDR3 spans 19 amino acids. The DNA for the CDR3 is TGTGCCAGCAGCAATTGGCTAGCGGGGGGAGAAAGCTCCTACAATGAGCAGTTCTTC. It yields the protein CASSNWLAGGESSYNEQFF.

This clonotype was detected many times. The rearrangement links TRBV12-3 or TRBV12-4 to TRBJ2-7; 8 positions match TRBD2. J was trimmed by 0 bases and V by 5 bases; bases with no gene match: 6. This CDR3 has 15 amino acids. CDR3 sequence: CASSGTGGISYEQYF. In nucleotides, the CDR3 is TGTGCCAGCAGTGGTACGGGAGGGATCTCCTACGAGCAGTACTTC.

This clonotype was counted ten times or more. The V gene is TRBV5-1, the J gene TRBJ2-1, with 7 positions matching TRBD2. Germline CDR1 and CDR2: SGHRS and YFSETQ. V dropped 0 bases and J dropped 0; count of bases not matched to a gene: 15. The CDR3 contains 20 residues. CDR3 sequence: CASSLGGASGPQSSYNEQFF. CDR3 nucleotide sequence: TGCGCCAGCAGCTTGGGCGGGGCTAGCGGCCCCCAGAGCTCCTACAATGAGCAGTTCTTC.

This clonotype has more than one count but fewer than ten. V and J are TRBV6-1 and TRBJ2-2; the D gene is possibly TRBD1 (6 bases). Trimming shortened V by 1 base and J by 7 bases, and 13 bases separated the two germline ends. This CDR3 contains 15 residues. Germline values: CDR1 MNHNS, CDR2 SASEGT. CDR3: CASSEGTGSGGELFF. DNA for the CDR3: TGTGCCAGCAGTGAAGGAACAGGGTCGGGCGGGGAGCTGTTTTTT.

This clonotype has more than one count but fewer than ten. The chain couples TRBV24-1 to TRBJ2-2; maybe TRBD2 (6 bases). V shed 6 bases and J shed 4 bases, with 14 bases lying between them. The CDR3 is 15 residues long. The germline V gene encodes CDR1 KGHDR and CDR2 SFDVKD. The CDR3 DNA sequence: TGTGCCACCAGTCGGGTTAGCGGTGGCACCGGGGAGCTGTTTTTT. The encoded protein is CATSRVSGGTGELFF.

This clonotype was found many times. The junction and the germline gene differ at one end; a read error may be behind it. The chain employs TRBV5-1 and TRBJ2-1; TRBD1 is a possible D gene (6 bases). The CDR3 is made up of 15 amino acids. Germline V CDR1 and CDR2: SGHRS, YFSETQ. The CDR3 region has the DNA TGTGCCAGCAGCTTGGGGGCGGGCTCCTACAATGAGCAGTTCTTC. Translating gives CASSLGAGSYNEQFF. Based on the CDR3 plus reference TRBV5-1 and TRBJ2-1, the full variable domain is KAGVTQTPRYLIKTRGQQVTLSCSPISGHRSVSWYQQTPGQGLQFLFEYFSETQRNKGNFPGRFSGRQFSNSRSEMNVSTLELGDSALYLCASSLGAGSYNEQFFGPGTRLTVL.

This clonotype was observed a handful of times. The chain employs TRBV5-1 and TRBJ2-1, with D perhaps matching TRBD1 or TRBD2 (5 bases each). This CDR3 region has 17 residues. Trimming took off 2 bases at V and 7 bases at J, with 22 bases between the two ends. Per the germline V gene, CDR1 is SGHRS and CDR2 is YFSETQ. The CDR3 here is CASSFPPWGSLGNEQFF. Written as DNA, the CDR3 is TGCGCCAGCAGCTTTCCCCCCTGGGGGAGTCTAGGGAATGAGCAGTTCTTC.

This clonotype was seen more than once but under ten times. J is TRBJ2-1 and V is TRBV20-1, with TRBD2 identical over 11 bases. Per germline, CDR1 DFQATT and CDR2 SNEGSKA (reference sequence). V shed 3 bases, J shed 10 bases, and the junction held 14 bases outside the gene matches. There are 16 residues in the CDR3. The CDR3 spells CSASLRAGTSGREQFF. The CDR3 region has the DNA TGCAGTGCTAGCCTCCGCGCGGGGACTAGCGGTAGGGAGCAGTTCTTC.

This clonotype was seen more than once but under ten times. This rearrangement joins TRBV20-1 to TRBJ1-5; D not certain. Germline V lookup: CDR1 DFQATT, CDR2 SNEGSKA (reference sequence). V was clipped by 0 bases and J by 6 bases, with 9 bases between them. This CDR3 region has 13 residues. CDR3 loop: CSAREPSPQPQHF. CDR3 bases: TGCAGTGCTAGAGAGCCCTCTCCTCAGCCCCAGCATTTT.

The genes are TRBV4-2 and TRBJ1-1; D possibly corresponds to TRBD1 (5 bases). CDR1 is LGHNA, CDR2 YNFKEQ, per germline. The CDR3 consists of 16 residues. V was pared by 4 bases and J by 3 bases, with 18 bases between. The CDR3 bases are TGTGCCAGCAGCCCATCCGGTCCCGGGGGGGACACTGAAGCTTTCTTT. This translates into CASSPSGPGGDTEAFF.

The V and J genes are TRBV6-1 and TRBJ2-1; the match to TRBD2 covers 7 bases. J lost 3 bases, V lost 6 bases, and 8 bases had no gene match. The germline gives CDR1 MNHNS, CDR2 SASEGT. The CDR3 consists of 15 residues. CDR3 in DNA: TGTGCCAGCAGCACTAGCGCGGGACTCTACAATGAGCAGTTCTTC. Its translation: CASSTSAGLYNEQFF.

This clonotype has at least ten counts. This chain joins TRBV20-1 and TRBJ1-3; tentatively, D is TRBD1 (6 bases). This CDR3 comprises 14 residues. V was shortened by 0 bases and J by 4 bases, with 10 bases between the two germline ends. CDR1 and CDR2 from the germline V gene are DFQATT and SNEGSKA (reference sequence). The CDR3 loop is CSARDGTSGNTIYF. The CDR3 DNA sequence: TGCAGTGCTAGAGATGGGACATCAGGAAACACCATATATTTT.

This chain uses TRBV6-5 with TRBJ2-2, with 9 bases fitting TRBD2. Germline lookup yields CDR1 MNHEY and CDR2 SVGAGI. This CDR3 contains 16 residues. V shed 2 bases and J 3 bases; nucleotides not matched to a gene: 4. For the CDR3, the DNA is TGTGCCAGCAGTTACCTAGGACTAGCGCACACCGGGGAGCTGTTTTTT. The encoded protein is CASSYLGLAHTGELFF.

About this clonotype: One junction end does not reproduce the germline sequence, and a read error may be involved. The V and J genes are TRBV12-3 or TRBV12-4 and TRBJ2-1; tentative D call: TRBD1 (5 bases). The CDR3 extends over 11 amino acids. The CDR3 nucleotides are TGTGCCAGCAGTTTATCGGCAGGGAAGATCTTC. Encoded protein: CASSLSAGKIF.

This chain links TRBV7-4 with TRBJ2-7; D possibly corresponds to TRBD1 (5 bases). V shed 7 bases and J shed 4 bases, with 11 bases lying between them. Germline CDR1 reads SGHVT; CDR2 reads SQSDAQ. The CDR3 runs 12 residues. The CDR3 loop is CASTTRTYEQYF. CDR3 nucleotide sequence: TGTGCCAGCACTACCCGGACATACGAGCAGTACTTC.

This clonotype was counted many times. The chain uses TRBV6-1 and TRBJ2-7; perhaps TRBD2 as D (5 bases). The length of the CDR3 is 13 residues. The V gene's germline CDR1 is MNHNS and CDR2 SASEGT. V lost 7 bases, J lost 7 bases, and 17 bases lay in between. CDR3 in amino acids: CASTEWERPEQYF. CDR3 sequence (DNA): TGTGCCAGCACAGAGTGGGAGCGTCCTGAGCAGTACTTC.

This clonotype showed up many times. The chain joins TRBV29-1 to TRBJ2-7; the D is unclear. V was cut by 4 bases and J by 4 bases, with 14 bases left in between. Germline loops: CDR1 SQVTM, CDR2 ANQGSEA. This CDR3 is built from 13 residues. As DNA, the CDR3 is TGCAGCGTTGCGGTGACGGAAAATTACGAGCAGTACTTC. This gives the protein CSVAVTENYEQYF.

The sample holds many counts of this clonotype. The V and J genes are TRBV28 and TRBJ2-1; 7 bases match TRBD2. In germline, CDR1 is MDHEN, CDR2 SYDVKM. This CDR3 has 15 residues. V lost 6 bases to trimming and J lost 5 bases; unmatched junction nucleotides: 10. CDR3 region: CASRYSGHLNNEQFF. In nucleotides, the CDR3 is TGTGCCAGCAGGTATAGCGGGCACCTCAACAATGAGCAGTTCTTC.

The chain joins TRBV4-1 to TRBJ2-5; 11 positions match TRBD2. V lost 1 base and J lost 4; bases outside the gene matches: 2. This CDR3 comprises 15 residues. The germline V gene encodes CDR1 MGHRA and CDR2 YSYEKL. The CDR3 here is CASSQGLAGRETQYF. In nucleotides, the CDR3 is TGCGCCAGCAGCCAAGGACTAGCGGGGAGAGAGACCCAGTACTTC.

The chain carries TRBV27 and TRBJ2-7; 13 nucleotides align to TRBD2. Germline CDR1 is MNHEY and CDR2 is SMNVEV (reference sequence). The junction had 16 bases not matched to a gene; V was cut back by 3 bases and J by 2 bases. CDR3 length equals 20 residues. CDR3 sequence (DNA): TGTGCCAGCAGTTTCCGGGCTGGAGTCCTGGGGACTAGCGGGACCTACGAGCAGTACTTC. It encodes CASSFRAGVLGTSGTYEQYF.